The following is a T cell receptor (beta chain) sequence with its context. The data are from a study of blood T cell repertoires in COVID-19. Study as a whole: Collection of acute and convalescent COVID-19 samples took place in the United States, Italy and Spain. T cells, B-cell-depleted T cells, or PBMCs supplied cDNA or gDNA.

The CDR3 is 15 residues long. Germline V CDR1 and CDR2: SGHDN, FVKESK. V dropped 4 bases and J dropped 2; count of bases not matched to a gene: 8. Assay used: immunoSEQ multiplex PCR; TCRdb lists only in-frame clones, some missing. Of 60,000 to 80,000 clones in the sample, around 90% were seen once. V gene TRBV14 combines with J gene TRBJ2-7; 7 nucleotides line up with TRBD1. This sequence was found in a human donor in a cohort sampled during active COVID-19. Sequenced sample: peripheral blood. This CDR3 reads CASSPTRGPPYEQYF. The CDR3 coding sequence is TGTGCCAGCAGCCCCACGAGGGGGCCCCCCTACGAGCAGTACTTC.